The T cell receptor beta chain described here comes from a study of blood T cell repertoires in COVID-19. V dropped 4 bases and J dropped 4 bases, with 14 bases sitting between them. In germline, CDR1 is LNHDA, CDR2 SQIVND (reference sequence). This CDR3 has 16 residues. TCRdb's table, derived via immunoSEQ multiplex PCR, lists solely in-frame clones and lacks some. The sample lists 50,000 to 65,000 clones; approximately 81% were seen once. The specimen was peripheral blood. V and J are TRBV19 and TRBJ1-6; D not resolved. This receptor was identified in a man in his fifties or sixties with COVID-19, enrolled during active disease. CDR3 DNA sequence: TGTGCCAGTAGTACCCCTTATGGGAGTTATAATTCACCCCTCCACTTT. Encoded protein: CASSTPYGSYNSPLHF.